The next 5 T cell receptor beta chains were all read from a single sample in a study of spatial heterogeneity in lung cancer. General study findings and limits: Intratumoral expanded alpha and beta TCR counts were found to track tumor mutation counts.

Stated time point: sample taken at primary tumor resection. No cognate antigen is known for these TCRs. TCRdb itself ran the 5' RACE reads through MiXCR, one entry per CDR3 protein. The table has 7,300 or so distinct CDR3 sequences, 11% to 15% seen once. Sequenced here: lung tumor tissue, sampled at surgery. The receptors here all came from a female donor with early-stage non-small cell lung cancer.

This clonotype was observed many times. Because this beta chain is a stray read in a library intended to capture alpha chains, its abundance should not be given much weight. J is TRBJ1-1 and V is TRBV6-5; no firm D call. Trimming stripped 7 bases from V and 5 bases from J, with 14 bases between. From germline, CDR1 is MNHEY and CDR2 SVGAGI. The CDR3 totals 13 residues. CDR3 amino acids: CASITDLGTEAFF. For the CDR3, the DNA is TGTGCCAGCATCACAGATCTTGGGACTGAAGCTTTCTTT.

This clonotype was recorded at least ten times. Because this beta chain is a stray read in a library intended to capture alpha chains, its abundance should not be given much weight. The chain couples TRBV28 to TRBJ2-7; 9 bases are shared with TRBD2. CDR3 size: 12 residues. The J segment lost 6 bases and the V segment lost 8 bases, leaving 5 bases of the junction unmatched. Germline V gene data show CDR1 as MDHEN and CDR2 as SYDVKM. Written as DNA, the CDR3 is TGTGCCAGCGCGGGGGGGTTTTTCGAGCAGTACTTC. Its translation: CASAGGFFEQYF. The variable domain in full, completed from reference TRBV28 and TRBJ2-7, reads DVKVTQSSRYLVKRTGEKVFLECVQDMDHENMFWYRQDPGLGLRLIYFSYDVKMKEKGDIPEGYSVSREKKERFSLILESASTNQTSMYLCASAGGFFEQYFGPGTRLTVT.

This clonotype is medium-sized by share. Little can be read into the size of this beta chain, an off-target read in a library designed for alpha chains. The V and J genes are TRBV20-1 and TRBJ2-1; D gene uncertain. Trimming left V 4 bases short and J 3 bases short, with 7 bases between. From germline, CDR1 is DFQATT and CDR2 SNEGSKA (reference sequence). This CDR3 spans 12 amino acids. CDR3 sequence: CSATLLYNEQFF. The CDR3 DNA follows: TGCAGTGCTACCCTACTCTACAATGAGCAGTTCTTC.

As for this clonotype: The library was built for alpha chains, so this beta chain is an off-target read and its size means little. V and J are TRBV6-5 and TRBJ1-2; no clear D gene. Germline values: CDR1 MNHEY, CDR2 SVGAGI. Trimming shortened V by 10 bases and J by 4 bases, and 19 bases separated the two germline ends. This CDR3 spans 14 amino acids. CDR3 protein: CATSPLRGSYGYTF. DNA for the CDR3: TGTGCCACTTCACCCCTCCGCGGGTCCTATGGCTACACCTTC.

In its sample, this clonotype is medium-sized. The library was designed around alpha chains, so this beta chain is a stray read whose abundance carries little weight. The gene calls are TRBV12-3 or TRBV12-4 and TRBJ2-7; TRBD1 or TRBD2 may be the D gene (5 bases each). CDR3 length: 14 residues. V shed 2 bases and J shed 6 bases, with 14 bases lying between them. The CDR3 bases are TGTGCCAGCAGTTTAAGGGCTGAGGGGACCGAGCAGTACTTC. It is translated as CASSLRAEGTEQYF.